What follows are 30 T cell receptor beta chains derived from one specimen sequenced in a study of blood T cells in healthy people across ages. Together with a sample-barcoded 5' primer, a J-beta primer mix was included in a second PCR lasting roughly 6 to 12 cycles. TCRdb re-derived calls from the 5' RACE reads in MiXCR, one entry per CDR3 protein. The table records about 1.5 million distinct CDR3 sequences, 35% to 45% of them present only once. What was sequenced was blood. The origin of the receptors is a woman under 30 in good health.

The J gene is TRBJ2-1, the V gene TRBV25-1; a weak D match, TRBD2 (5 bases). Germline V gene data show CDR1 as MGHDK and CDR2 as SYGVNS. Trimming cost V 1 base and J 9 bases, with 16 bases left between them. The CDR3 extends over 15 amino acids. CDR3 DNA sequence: TGTGCCAGCAGTGAATTGGCTAGCCCCACGGGTGAGCAGTTCTTC. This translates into CASSELASPTGEQFF.

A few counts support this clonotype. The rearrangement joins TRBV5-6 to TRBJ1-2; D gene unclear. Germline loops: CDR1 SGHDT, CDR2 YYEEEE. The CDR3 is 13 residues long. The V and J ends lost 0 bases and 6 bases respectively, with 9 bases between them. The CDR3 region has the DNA TGTGCCAGCAGCTTGGCCGTCGGGGATGGCTACACCTTC. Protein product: CASSLAVGDGYTF.

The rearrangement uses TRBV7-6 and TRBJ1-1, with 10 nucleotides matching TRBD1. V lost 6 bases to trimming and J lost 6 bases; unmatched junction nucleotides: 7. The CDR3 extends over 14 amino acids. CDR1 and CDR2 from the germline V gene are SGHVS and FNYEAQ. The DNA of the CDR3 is TGTGCCAGCAGACCATTAGGACAGGGGGCTGAAGCTTTCTTT. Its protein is CASRPLGQGAEAFF. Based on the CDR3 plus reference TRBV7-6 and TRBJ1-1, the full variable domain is GAGVSQSPRYKVTKRGQDVALRCDPISGHVSLYWYRQALGQGPEFLTYFNYEAQQDKSGLPNDRFSAERPEGSISTLTIQRTEQRDSAMYRCASRPLGQGAEAFFGQGTRLTVV.

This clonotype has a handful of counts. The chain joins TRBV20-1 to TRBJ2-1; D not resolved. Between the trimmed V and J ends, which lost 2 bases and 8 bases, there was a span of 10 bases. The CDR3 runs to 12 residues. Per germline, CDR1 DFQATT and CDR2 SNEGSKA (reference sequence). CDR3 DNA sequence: TGCAGTGCTAGAAAGGCGGCGGATGAGCAGTTCTTC. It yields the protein CSARKAADEQFF.

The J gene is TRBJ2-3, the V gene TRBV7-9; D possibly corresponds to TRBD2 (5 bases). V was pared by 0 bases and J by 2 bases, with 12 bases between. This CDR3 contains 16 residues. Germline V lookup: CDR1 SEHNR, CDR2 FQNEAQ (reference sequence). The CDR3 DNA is TGTGCCAGCAGCTTAGCTCCCAGCGGTTACACAGATACGCAGTATTTT. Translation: CASSLAPSGYTDTQYF. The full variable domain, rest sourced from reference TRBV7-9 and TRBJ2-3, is DTGVSQNPRHKITKRGQNVTFRCDPISEHNRLYWYRQTLGQGPEFLTYFQNEAQLEKSRLLSDRFSAERPKGSFSTLEIQRTEQGDSAMYLCASSLAPSGYTDTQYFGPGTRLTVL.

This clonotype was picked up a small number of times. CDR3 amino acids: CASSLRLNTGELFF. CDR3 coding DNA: TGTGCCAGCAGCCTTAGACTGAACACCGGGGAGCTGTTTTTT. This chain uses TRBV7-9 with TRBJ2-2; no definite D call. Per germline, CDR1 SEHNR and CDR2 FQNEAQ (reference sequence). This CDR3 contains 14 residues. The V end lost 5 bases, the J end lost 1 base, and 8 bases lay between the germline ends.

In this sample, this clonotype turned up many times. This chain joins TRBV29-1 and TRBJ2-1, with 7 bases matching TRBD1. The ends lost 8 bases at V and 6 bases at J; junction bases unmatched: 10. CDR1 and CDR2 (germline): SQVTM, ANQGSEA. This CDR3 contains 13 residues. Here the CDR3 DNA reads TGCAGCATATACACAGGGGACAGCAATGAGCAGTTCTTC. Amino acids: CSIYTGDSNEQFF.

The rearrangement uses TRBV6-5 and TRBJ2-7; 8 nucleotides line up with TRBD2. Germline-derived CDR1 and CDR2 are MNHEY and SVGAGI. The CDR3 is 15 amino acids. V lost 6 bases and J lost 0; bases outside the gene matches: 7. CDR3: CASRALAGRSYEQYF. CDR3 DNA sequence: TGTGCCAGCAGGGCTCTAGCGGGCCGCTCCTACGAGCAGTACTTC.

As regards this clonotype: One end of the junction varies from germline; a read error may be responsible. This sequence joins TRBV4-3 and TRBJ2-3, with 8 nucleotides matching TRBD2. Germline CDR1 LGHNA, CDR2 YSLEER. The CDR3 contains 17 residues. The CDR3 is CASGQEVAGTSTDTQYF. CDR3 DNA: TGCGCCAGCGGCCAAGAGGTAGCGGGAACTAGCACAGATACGCAGTATTTT.

The CDR3 sequence: CAIDRGGQGHTEAFF. CDR3 DNA: TGTGCCATCGACCGGGGGGGACAGGGGCACACTGAAGCTTTCTTT. V gene TRBV10-3 combines with J gene TRBJ1-1, with 10 bases aligning to TRBD1. Germline CDR1 reads ENHRY; CDR2 reads SYGVKD. The V segment lost 8 bases and the J segment 3 bases; nucleotides outside the gene matches: 9. The CDR3 totals 15 residues.

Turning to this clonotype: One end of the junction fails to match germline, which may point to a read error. The CDR3 sequence is CASSQENWDAGELFF. CDR3 nucleotides: TGCGCCAGCAGTCAAGAAAACTGGGACGCCGGGGAGCTGTTTTTT. This sequence joins TRBV4-3 and TRBJ2-2; D tentatively fits TRBD1 or TRBD2 (5 bases each). The CDR3 is made up of 15 amino acids. Germline-derived CDR1 and CDR2 are LGHNA and YSLEER.

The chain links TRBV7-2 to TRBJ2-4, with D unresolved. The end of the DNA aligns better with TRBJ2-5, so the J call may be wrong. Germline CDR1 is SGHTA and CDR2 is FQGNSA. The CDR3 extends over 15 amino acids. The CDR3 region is CASSLVGFRPRTQYF. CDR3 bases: TGTGCCAGCAGCTTAGTTGGTTTCAGGCCACGGACCCAGTACTTC.

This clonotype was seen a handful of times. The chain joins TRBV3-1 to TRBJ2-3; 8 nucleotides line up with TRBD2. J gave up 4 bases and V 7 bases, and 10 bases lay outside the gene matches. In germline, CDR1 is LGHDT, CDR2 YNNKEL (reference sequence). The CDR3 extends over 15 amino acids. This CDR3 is CASNRLAGGSDTQYF. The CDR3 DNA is TGTGCCAGCAACCGCCTAGCGGGCGGGTCAGATACGCAGTATTTT.

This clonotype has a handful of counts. The CDR3 here is CASSQLSGGPYNEQFF. CDR3 coding DNA: TGCGCCAGCAGCCAATTGTCGGGGGGGCCTTACAATGAGCAGTTCTTC. The chain couples TRBV4-3 to TRBJ2-1; TRBD2 matches at 8 bases. Germline values: CDR1 LGHNA, CDR2 YSLEER. CDR3 length: 16 residues. V trimming: 2 bases; J trimming: 4 bases; junction bases outside the gene matches: 7.

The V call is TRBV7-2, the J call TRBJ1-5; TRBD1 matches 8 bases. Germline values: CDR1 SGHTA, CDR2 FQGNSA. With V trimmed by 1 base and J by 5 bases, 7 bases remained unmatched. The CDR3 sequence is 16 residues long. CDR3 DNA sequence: TGTGCCAGCAGCTTAGGAGGACAGGGTTTATATCAGCCCCAGCATTTT. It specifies CASSLGGQGLYQPQHF.

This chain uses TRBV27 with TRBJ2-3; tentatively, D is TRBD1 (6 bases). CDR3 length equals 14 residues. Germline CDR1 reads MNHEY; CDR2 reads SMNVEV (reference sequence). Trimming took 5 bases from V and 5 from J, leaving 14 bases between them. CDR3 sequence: CASSVTQGGDTQYF. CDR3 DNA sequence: TGTGCCAGCAGTGTTACCCAAGGGGGAGATACGCAGTATTTT.

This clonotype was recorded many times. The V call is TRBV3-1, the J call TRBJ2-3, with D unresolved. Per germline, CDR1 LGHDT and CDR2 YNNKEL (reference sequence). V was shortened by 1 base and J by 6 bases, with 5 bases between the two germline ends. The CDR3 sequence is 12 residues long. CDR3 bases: TGTGCCAGCAGCCAAGCTCAGGATACGCAGTATTTT. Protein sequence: CASSQAQDTQYF.

CDR3 sequence reads: CASSYSGGPLNEQFF. CDR3 DNA: TGTGCCAGCAGTTACTCGGGGGGACCACTAAATGAGCAGTTCTTC. The V gene is TRBV6-5, the J gene TRBJ2-1, with a tentative D call TRBD2 (6 bases). Germline values: CDR1 MNHEY, CDR2 SVGAGI. The length of the CDR3 is 15 residues. The V and J ends lost 0 bases and 7 bases respectively, with 13 bases between them.

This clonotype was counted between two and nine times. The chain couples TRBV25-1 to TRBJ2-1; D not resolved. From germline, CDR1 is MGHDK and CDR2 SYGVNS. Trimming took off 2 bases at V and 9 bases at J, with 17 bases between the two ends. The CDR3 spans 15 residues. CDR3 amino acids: CASSEPRITSGEQFF. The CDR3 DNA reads TGTGCCAGCAGTGAACCTCGTATTACCTCCGGTGAGCAGTTCTTC.

The DNA for the CDR3 is TGCGCCAGCAGCCACCCGACCACTAGCGGGGAAGGGTTTTATGAGCAGTTCTTC. This gives the protein CASSHPTTSGEGFYEQFF. The gene calls are TRBV4-3 and TRBJ2-1; 10 bases line up with TRBD2. CDR3 length: 18 residues. V dropped 3 bases and J dropped 8; count of bases not matched to a gene: 16. Germline V gene data show CDR1 as LGHNA and CDR2 as YSLEER.

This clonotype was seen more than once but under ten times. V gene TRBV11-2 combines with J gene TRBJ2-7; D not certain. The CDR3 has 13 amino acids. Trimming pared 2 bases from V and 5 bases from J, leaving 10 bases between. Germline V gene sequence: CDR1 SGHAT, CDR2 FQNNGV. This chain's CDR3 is CASSLNPRDEQYF. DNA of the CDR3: TGTGCCAGCAGCTTAAACCCCCGTGACGAGCAGTACTTC.

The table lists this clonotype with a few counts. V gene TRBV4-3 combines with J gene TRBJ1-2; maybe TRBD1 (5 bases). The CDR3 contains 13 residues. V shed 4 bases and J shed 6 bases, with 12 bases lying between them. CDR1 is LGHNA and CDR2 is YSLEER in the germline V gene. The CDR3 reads CASSLTVIDGYTF. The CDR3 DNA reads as TGCGCCAGCAGCCTGACAGTGATCGATGGCTACACCTTC.

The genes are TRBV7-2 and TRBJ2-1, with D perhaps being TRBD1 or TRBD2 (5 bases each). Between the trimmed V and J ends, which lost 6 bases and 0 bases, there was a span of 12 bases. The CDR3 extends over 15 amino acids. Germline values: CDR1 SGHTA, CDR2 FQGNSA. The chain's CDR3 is CASRPWGSSYNEQFF. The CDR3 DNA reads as TGTGCCAGCAGGCCGTGGGGGAGCTCCTACAATGAGCAGTTCTTC.

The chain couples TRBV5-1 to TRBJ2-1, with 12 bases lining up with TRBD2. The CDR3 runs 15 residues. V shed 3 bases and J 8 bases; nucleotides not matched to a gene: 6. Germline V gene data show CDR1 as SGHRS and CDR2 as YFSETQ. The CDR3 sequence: CASSWGTSGPYEQFF. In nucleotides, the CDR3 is TGCGCCAGCAGCTGGGGGACTAGCGGGCCCTATGAGCAGTTCTTC.

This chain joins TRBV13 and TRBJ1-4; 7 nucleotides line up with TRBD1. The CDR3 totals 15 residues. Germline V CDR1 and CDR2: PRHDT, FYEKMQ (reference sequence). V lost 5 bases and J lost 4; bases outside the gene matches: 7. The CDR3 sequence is CASSTAGQINEKLFF. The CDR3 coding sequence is TGTGCCAGCAGCACCGCGGGACAGATTAATGAAAAACTGTTTTTT.

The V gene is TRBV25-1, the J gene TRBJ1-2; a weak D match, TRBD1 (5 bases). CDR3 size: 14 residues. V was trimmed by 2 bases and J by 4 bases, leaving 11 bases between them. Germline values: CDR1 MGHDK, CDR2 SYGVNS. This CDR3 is CASSEQDKLYGYTF. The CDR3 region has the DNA TGTGCCAGCAGTGAACAGGACAAACTCTATGGCTACACCTTC.

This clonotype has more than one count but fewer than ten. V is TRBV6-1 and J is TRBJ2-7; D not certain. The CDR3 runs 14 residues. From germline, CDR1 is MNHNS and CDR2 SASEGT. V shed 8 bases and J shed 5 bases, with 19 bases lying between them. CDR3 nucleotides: TGTGCCAGCGGAACACCGTCCCACCTCGACGAGCAGTACTTC. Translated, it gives CASGTPSHLDEQYF.

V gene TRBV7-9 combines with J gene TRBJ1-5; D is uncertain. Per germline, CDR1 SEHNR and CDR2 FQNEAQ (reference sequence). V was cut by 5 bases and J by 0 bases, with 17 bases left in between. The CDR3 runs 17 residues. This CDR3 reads CASSPSGRNLSNQPQHF. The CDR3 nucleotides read TGTGCCAGCAGCCCCAGTGGGAGGAACCTTAGCAATCAGCCCCAGCATTTT.

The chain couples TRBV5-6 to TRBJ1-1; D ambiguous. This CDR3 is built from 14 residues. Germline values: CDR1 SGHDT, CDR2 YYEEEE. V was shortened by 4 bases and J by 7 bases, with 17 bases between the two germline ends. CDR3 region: CASSIRGSSIEAFF. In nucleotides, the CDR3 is TGTGCCAGCAGCATACGGGGTTCGAGTATTGAAGCTTTCTTT.

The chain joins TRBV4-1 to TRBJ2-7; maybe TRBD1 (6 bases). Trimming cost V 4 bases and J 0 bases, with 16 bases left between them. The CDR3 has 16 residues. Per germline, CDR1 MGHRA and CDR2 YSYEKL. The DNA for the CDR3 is TGCGCCAGCAGCCTTGGACAGTCTATTAGCTCCTACGAGCAGTACTTC. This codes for CASSLGQSISSYEQYF.